This entry describes one T cell receptor (beta chain). This entry comes from a study of type 1 regulatory T cells. For the study at large: An in vitro protocol generated T-allo10, a Tr1-enriched, alloantigen-specific CD4 T cell product.

TCRdb fed the reads into MiXCR, producing one record per CDR3 protein. The sample lists 75,000 to 100,000 distinct CDR3 sequences, around a third occurring once. The CDR3 covers 14 residues. Trimming removed 6 bases at V and 0 bases at J, with 11 bases between. The germline CDR1 and CDR2 sequences are MNHNY and SVGAGI (reference sequence). The V gene is TRBV6-6, the J gene TRBJ1-1; weak D call: TRBD1 (6 bases). The sequence was collected from a human donor in good health. The specimen was CD4+ T cells, either the whole sample or a sorted fraction (not recorded which). The CDR3 loop is CASSAGTLNTEAFF. The CDR3 coding sequence is TGTGCCAGCAGCGCCGGGACATTGAACACTGAAGCTTTCTTT.